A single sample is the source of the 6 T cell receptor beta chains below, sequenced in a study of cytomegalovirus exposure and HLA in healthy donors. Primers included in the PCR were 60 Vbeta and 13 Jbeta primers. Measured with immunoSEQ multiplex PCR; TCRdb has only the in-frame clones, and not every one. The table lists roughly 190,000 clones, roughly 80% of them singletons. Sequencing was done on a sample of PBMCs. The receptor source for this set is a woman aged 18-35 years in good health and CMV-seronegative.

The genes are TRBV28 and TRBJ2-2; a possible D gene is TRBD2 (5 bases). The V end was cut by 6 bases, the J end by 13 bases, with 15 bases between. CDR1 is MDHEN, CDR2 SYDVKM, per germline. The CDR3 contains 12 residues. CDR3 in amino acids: CASRYLRGWLFF. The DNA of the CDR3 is TGTGCCAGCAGGTACTTGAGAGGGTGGCTGTTTTTT.

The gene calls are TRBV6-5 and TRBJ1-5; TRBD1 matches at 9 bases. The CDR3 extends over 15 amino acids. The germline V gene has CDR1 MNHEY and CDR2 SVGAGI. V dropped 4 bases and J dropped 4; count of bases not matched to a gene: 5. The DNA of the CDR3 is TGTGCCAGCAGTTCAGCCGGGACAGGGAATCAGCCCCAGCATTTT. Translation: CASSSAGTGNQPQHF.

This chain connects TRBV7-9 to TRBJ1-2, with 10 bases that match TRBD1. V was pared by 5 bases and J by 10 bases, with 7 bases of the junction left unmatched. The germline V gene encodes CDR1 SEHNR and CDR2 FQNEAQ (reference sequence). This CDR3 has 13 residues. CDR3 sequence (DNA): TGTGCCAGCAGCCAAATGACAGGGGGCGACTACACCTTC. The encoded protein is CASSQMTGGDYTF. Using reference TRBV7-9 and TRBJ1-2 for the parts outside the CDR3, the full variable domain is DTGVSQNPRHKITKRGQNVTFRCDPISEHNRLYWYRQTLGQGPEFLTYFQNEAQLEKSRLLSDRFSAERPKGSFSTLEIQRTEQGDSAMYLCASSQMTGGDYTFGSGTRLTVV.

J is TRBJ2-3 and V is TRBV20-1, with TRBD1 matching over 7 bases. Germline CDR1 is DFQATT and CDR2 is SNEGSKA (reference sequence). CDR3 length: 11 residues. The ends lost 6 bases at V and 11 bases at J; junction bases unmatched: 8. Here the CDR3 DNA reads TGCAGTGCGCATACAGGGGATCGGCAGTATTTT. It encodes CSAHTGDRQYF.

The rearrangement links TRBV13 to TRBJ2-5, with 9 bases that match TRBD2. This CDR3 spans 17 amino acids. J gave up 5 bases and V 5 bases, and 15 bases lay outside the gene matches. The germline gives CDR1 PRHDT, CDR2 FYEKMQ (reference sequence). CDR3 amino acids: CASSPLGVAGVGETQYF. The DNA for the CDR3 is TGTGCCAGCAGCCCCCTCGGGGTAGCGGGAGTTGGGGAGACCCAGTACTTC.

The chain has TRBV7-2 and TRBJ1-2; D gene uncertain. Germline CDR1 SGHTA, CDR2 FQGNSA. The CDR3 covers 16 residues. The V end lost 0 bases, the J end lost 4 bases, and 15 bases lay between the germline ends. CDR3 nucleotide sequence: TGTGCCAGCAGCTTAGCCGGGAGCTTATTTCTCTATGGCTACACCTTC. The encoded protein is CASSLAGSLFLYGYTF.